This T cell receptor (beta chain) was recovered during a study of blood T cell repertoires in COVID-19 (dated by TCRdb to between 2020 and 2021). Study-wide context: Samples covering the acute and convalescent phases of COVID-19 were provided by collaborators in the United States, Italy and Spain. Where available, HLA class I and class II types were obtained from metadata supplied by the sample provider rather than from assay-based typing. Deeply sampled blood TCRbeta repertoires from subjects exposed to, actively infected with, or recovered from COVID-19 were included in the dataset. The samples were drawn from two sources: the first 160 participants of the ongoing ImmuneRACE study, and 1,200 or so subjects contributed by 6 global collaborators. Nearly every sample came with metadata listing a de-identified subject ID, COVID-19 status, age in years and sex. The material from the prospective study consisted of cDNA or gDNA derived from T cells, B-cell-depleted T cells, or PBMCs. The repertoires were released in a freely available public database intended as a resource for research on the immune response to SARS-CoV-2.

TCRbeta CDR3 regions were amplified from genomic DNA by means of the immunoSEQ Assay, a bias-controlled multiplex PCR. The study's own analysis went as follows. Nucleated cell counts per sample were estimated from amplification of reference gene primers within the assay. To quantify the absolute abundance of each unique TCRbeta CDR3 rearrangement, sequence reads were collapsed and filtered. For each sample, productive Simpson clonality was calculated as the square root of Simpson's diversity index over productive rearrangements. TCRdb provides this immuneACCESS table in a form limited to in-frame rearrangements. Some clones are lacking; in checked studies, under half of them reflect an unresolved V gene, and why the rest are absent is not known. The DNA was the basis for D and trimming; V, J and clone size are from that table. For this sample the table gives some 160,000 clones, of which about 83% were detected only once. In total, the top ten clones hold approximately 2% of the sample.

The study at large found these results: How much clinical and demographic metadata was included differed by source and by participant, and the metadata was provided uncurated.

To note about this clone: It has no known antigen specificity. No much larger clone is present one base from it, and per-base qualities are unavailable.

Trimming at the junction amounts to 0 bases on V and 0 bases on J, and the germline ends lie 8 bases apart. The CDR3 measures 15 amino acids from cysteine to phenylalanine. Only CDR3 DNA is held: 45 bases, read in frame from base 1. CDR1 and CDR2, looked up from the germline V gene, are MNHEY and SVGAGI. The collaborating institutions used their own protocols to collect whole blood in K2EDTA tubes. For TCRbeta analysis, collaborators shipped samples as frozen whole blood, isolated PBMCs, or DNA extracted from either of those sample types. This clonotype was sampled from a woman older than 75 with acute or convalescent COVID-19. The chain is made from TRBV6-5 and TRBJ2-5; a tentative D match to TRBD2 spans 6 bases. Sample: peripheral blood. The bases are TGTGCCAGCAGTTACTCACAGCGGGACCAAGAGACCCAGTACTTC. Its product reads: CASSYSQRDQETQYF.